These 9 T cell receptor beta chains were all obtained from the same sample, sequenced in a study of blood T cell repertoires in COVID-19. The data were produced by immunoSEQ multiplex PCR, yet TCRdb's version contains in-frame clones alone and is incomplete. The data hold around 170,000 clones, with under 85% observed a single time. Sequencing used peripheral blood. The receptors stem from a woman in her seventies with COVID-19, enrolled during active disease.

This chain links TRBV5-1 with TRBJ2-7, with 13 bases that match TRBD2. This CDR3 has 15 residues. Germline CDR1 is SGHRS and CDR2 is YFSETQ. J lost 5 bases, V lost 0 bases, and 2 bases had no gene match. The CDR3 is CASSLGGTSGNEQYF. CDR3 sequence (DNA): TGCGCCAGCAGCTTGGGTGGGACTAGCGGGAACGAGCAGTACTTC. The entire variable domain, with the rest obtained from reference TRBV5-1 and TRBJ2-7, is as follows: KAGVTQTPRYLIKTRGQQVTLSCSPISGHRSVSWYQQTPGQGLQFLFEYFSETQRNKGNFPGRFSGRQFSNSRSEMNVSTLELGDSALYLCASSLGGTSGNEQYFGPGTRLTVT.

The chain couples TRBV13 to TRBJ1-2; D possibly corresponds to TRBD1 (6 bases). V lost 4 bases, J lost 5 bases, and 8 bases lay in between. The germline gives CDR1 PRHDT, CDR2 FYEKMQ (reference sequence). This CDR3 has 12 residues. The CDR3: CASSSGQYGYTF. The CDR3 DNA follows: TGTGCCAGCAGCTCCGGACAGTATGGCTACACCTTC.

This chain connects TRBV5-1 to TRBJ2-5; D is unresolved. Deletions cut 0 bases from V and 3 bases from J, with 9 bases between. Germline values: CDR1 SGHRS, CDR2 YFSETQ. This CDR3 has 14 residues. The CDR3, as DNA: TGCGCCAGCAGCTTGGGACTCACTAAAGAGACCCAGTACTTC. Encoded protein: CASSLGLTKETQYF. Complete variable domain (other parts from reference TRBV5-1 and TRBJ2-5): KAGVTQTPRYLIKTRGQQVTLSCSPISGHRSVSWYQQTPGQGLQFLFEYFSETQRNKGNFPGRFSGRQFSNSRSEMNVSTLELGDSALYLCASSLGLTKETQYFGPGTRLLVL.

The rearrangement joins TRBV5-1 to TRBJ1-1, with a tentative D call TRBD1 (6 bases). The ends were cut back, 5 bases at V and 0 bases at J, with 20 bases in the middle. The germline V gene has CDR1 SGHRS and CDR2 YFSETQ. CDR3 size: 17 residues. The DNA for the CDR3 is TGCGCCAGCAGTTCAGCGGCCAGGGGCCTCATGAACACTGAAGCTTTCTTT. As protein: CASSSAARGLMNTEAFF.

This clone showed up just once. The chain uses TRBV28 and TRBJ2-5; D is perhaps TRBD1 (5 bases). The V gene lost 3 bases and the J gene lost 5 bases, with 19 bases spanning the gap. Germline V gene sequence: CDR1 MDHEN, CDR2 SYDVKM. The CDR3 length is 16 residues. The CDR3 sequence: CASSFLVSGNMETQYF. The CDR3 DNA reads TGTGCCAGCAGTTTTCTTGTGTCAGGGAATATGGAGACCCAGTACTTC.

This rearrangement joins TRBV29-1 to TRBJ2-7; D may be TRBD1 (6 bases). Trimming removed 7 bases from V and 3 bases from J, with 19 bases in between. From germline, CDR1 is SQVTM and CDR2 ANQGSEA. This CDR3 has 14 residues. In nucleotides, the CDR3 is TGCAGCGCTAGGGGACAAAATGGGGGCTACGAGCAGTACTTC. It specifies CSARGQNGGYEQYF.

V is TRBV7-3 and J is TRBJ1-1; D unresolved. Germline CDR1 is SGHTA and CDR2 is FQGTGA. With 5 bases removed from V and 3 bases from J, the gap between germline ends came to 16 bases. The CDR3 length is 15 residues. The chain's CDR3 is CASSPRQASDTEAFF. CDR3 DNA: TGTGCCAGCAGCCCCCGCCAGGCATCGGACACTGAAGCTTTCTTT.

The CDR3 here is CASSVRGVPNTEAFF. DNA of the CDR3: TGTGCCAGCAGCGTCAGAGGTGTACCGAACACTGAAGCTTTCTTT. The chain has TRBV9 and TRBJ1-1; no firm D call. This CDR3 has 15 residues. Germline loops: CDR1 SGDLS, CDR2 YYNGEE. V lost 2 bases and J lost 1, with 12 bases in between.

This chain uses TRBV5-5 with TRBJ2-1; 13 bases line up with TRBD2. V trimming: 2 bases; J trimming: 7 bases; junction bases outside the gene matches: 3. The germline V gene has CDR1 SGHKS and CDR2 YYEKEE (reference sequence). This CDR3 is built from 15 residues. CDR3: CASSFRTSGSNEQFF. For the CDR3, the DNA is TGTGCCAGCAGCTTCAGGACTAGCGGGAGTAATGAGCAGTTCTTC.